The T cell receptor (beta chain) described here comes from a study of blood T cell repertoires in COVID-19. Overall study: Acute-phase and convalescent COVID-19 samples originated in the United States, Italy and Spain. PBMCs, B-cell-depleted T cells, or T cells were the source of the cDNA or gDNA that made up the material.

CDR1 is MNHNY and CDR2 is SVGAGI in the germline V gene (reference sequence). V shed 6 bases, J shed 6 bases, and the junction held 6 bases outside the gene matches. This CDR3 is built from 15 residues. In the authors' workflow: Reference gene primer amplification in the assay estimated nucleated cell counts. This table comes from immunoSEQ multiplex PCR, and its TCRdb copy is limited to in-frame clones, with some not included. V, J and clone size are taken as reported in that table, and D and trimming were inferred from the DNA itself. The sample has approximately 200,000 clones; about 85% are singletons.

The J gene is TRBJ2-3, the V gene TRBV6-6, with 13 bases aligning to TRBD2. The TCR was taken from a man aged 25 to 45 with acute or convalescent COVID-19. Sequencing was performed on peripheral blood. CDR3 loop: CASSLLAGGGDTQYF. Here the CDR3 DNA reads TGTGCCAGCAGCTTACTAGCGGGAGGGGGGGATACGCAGTATTTT.